This TCR beta chain was sequenced in a study of cytomegalovirus exposure and HLA in healthy donors. About this clone: Its antigen is undetermined.

Germline trimming cut 4 bases from V and 6 bases from J; bases unmatched to any gene: 9. CDR1 and CDR2 from the germline V gene are ENHRY and SYGVKD. This CDR3 is 14 amino acids long. Study results and limitations: Within the data, a cluster of highly shared sequence variants was likely a sequencing artifact. TRBV6-2, TRBV6-3 and other indistinguishable V segments were excluded. Later analysis found that TCR beta chains associated with HLA were more clonally expanded than other, equally common chains.

The PCR had 60 Vbeta and 13 Jbeta primers. Per the study methods: Among the unique TCR beta chains that a later analysis counted, about 81 million in all, 9.5 million to 12 million were shared. Profiled with immunoSEQ multiplex PCR; TCRdb holds only in-frame clones, not every one. The V and J calls and clone size were taken over from that table, and D and trimming were inferred from the DNA. In all, the sample yields 85,000 to 90,000 clones. The chain uses TRBV10-3 and TRBJ2-7, with 7 positions matching TRBD2. Input material: PBMCs. The TCR was taken from a man aged 50-60 years in good health and CMV-seropositive. The CDR3 here is CAISGTRKGLEQYF. The CDR3 DNA sequence: TGTGCCATCAGTGGGACTAGAAAAGGACTCGAGCAGTACTTC.